The clone carrying this TCR beta chain was seen a handful of times. The antigen remains undetermined. This sample stems from a study of CD8 T cells in ankylosing spondylitis. Study-wide results and limits: Some of the motif variants had earlier been found in reactive arthritis patients' fluid and blood. It was reported that disease-linked clones were significantly enriched in matched ankylosing spondylitis synovial fluid. Blood of patients with ankylosing spondylitis appeared to be characterized by a TCR beta motif of 8 or 9 highly homologous variants.

V gave up 4 bases and J gave up 9 bases, with 10 bases separating them. The CDR3 is made up of 12 amino acids. Germline CDR1 and CDR2: SGHTA and FQGNSA. Quantitative 5'-RACE with molecular barcodes produced the TCR beta libraries. TCRdb used MiXCR to reprocess the 5' RACE reads, holding one entry per CDR3 protein. The data hold approximately 200,000 distinct CDR3 sequences, with 13% observed a single time. Sequenced sample: blood, either unsorted or a sorted T cell fraction (not recorded which). V usage is TRBV7-2 and J usage is TRBJ2-1; TRBD1 is a possible D gene (5 bases). This clonotype was sampled from a female donor with ankylosing spondylitis or in good health (not recorded which). DNA of the CDR3: TGTGCCAGCAGCTGGAAGGGGCTTGAGCAGTTCTTC. This translates into CASSWKGLEQFF.